The present T cell receptor (beta chain) was sequenced within a study of Siglec-9 on CD8 T cells in melanoma. Regarding the study as a whole: In melanoma tumors, a Siglec-9-marked effector memory CD8+ subset reportedly appeared to accumulate.

The repertoire was sequenced with immunoSEQ multiplex PCR; TCRdb's copy has only in-frame clones and lacks some. This sample has about 36,000 clones, with 80% to 85% found just once. With respect to this clone: Antigen specificity is unknown.

V shed 0 bases and J shed 0 bases, with 6 bases lying between them. Germline V lookup: CDR1 SEHNR, CDR2 FQNEAQ (reference sequence). The CDR3 contains 15 residues. The sequenced sample was Siglec-9- CD8+ T cells sorted from blood. The chain joins TRBV7-9 to TRBJ1-5; D unclear. The sequence came from a human donor in good health. The CDR3 bases are TGTGCCAGCAGCTTAGCCGATTATAGCAATCAGCCCCAGCATTTT. Translated: CASSLADYSNQPQHF.